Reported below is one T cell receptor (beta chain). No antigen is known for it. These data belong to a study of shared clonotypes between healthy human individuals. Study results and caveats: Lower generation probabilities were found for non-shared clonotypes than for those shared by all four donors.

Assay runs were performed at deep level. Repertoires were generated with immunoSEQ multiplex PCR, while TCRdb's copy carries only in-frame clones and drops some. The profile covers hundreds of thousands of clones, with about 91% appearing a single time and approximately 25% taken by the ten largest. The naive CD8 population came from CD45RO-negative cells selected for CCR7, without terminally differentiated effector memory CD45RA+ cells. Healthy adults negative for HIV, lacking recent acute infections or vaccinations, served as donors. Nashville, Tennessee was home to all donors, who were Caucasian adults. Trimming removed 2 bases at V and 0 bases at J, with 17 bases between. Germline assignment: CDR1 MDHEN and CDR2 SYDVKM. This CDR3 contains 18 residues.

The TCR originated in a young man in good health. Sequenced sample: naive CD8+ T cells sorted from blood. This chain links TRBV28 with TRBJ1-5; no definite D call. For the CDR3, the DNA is TGTGCCAGCAGTTTAGAGGCAGGAAGTGGGTATAGCAATCAGCCCCAGCATTTT. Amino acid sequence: CASSLEAGSGYSNQPQHF.